This T cell receptor beta chain was observed in a study of T cells in Graves' hyperthyroidism and ophthalmopathy. Study background: Peripheral blood draws took place at initial diagnosis, ahead of any treatment.

V was pared by 8 bases and J by 0 bases, with 13 bases between. The CDR3 runs 14 residues. Germline assignment: CDR1 SGHTA and CDR2 FQGNSA. Researchers amplified the TCR beta CDR3 regions from RNA transcripts. The HTBI set primed first-round TCR CDR3 RT-PCR. TCRdb re-called the multiplex PCR reads with MiXCR, one entry per CDR3 protein. The top ten clones hold 25% of a sample with approximately 30,000 distinct CDR3 sequences, under 65% of them seen once. The sequence was collected from a woman in her 40s with Graves' ophthalmopathy. The J gene is TRBJ1-2, the V gene TRBV7-2, with unresolved D. Sequencing was carried out using blood. CDR3 loop: CASSLRETNYGYTF. The DNA for the CDR3 is TGTGCCAGCTCCCTCCGGGAGACTAACTATGGCTACACCTTC.